The 29 T cell receptor beta chains listed next were all sequenced from one sample in a study of blood T cell repertoires in COVID-19. Generated by immunoSEQ multiplex PCR, the TCRdb table keeps only in-frame clones and is missing some. The sample includes 150,000 to 200,000 clones, around 85% of them seen just once. Sequenced material: peripheral blood. The receptors derive from a human donor with acute or convalescent COVID-19. The donor label of this sample is uncertain.

This clone was counted between two and nine times. This chain connects TRBV7-9 to TRBJ2-7, with 14 bases fitting TRBD2. V gave up 5 bases and J gave up 4 bases; unmatched junction bases: 7. Per the germline V gene, CDR1 is SEHNR and CDR2 is FQNEAQ (reference sequence). The CDR3 consists of 16 residues. DNA of the CDR3: TGTGCCAGCAGCCGCCCCGGGACTAGCGGGGGATACGAGCAGTACTTC. It yields the protein CASSRPGTSGGYEQYF.

The genes are TRBV30 and TRBJ2-2; D perhaps matches TRBD2 (5 bases). From germline, CDR1 is GTSNPN and CDR2 SVGIG (reference sequence). The CDR3 is made up of 15 amino acids. The V end lost 4 bases, the J end lost 1 base, and 13 bases lay between the germline ends. The CDR3 region has the DNA TGTGCCTGGAAGGAAGGACTGAAGAACACCGGGGAGCTGTTTTTT. Translation: CAWKEGLKNTGELFF.

V and J are TRBV28 and TRBJ1-1, with no clear D. This CDR3 contains 14 residues. Germline CDR1 and CDR2: MDHEN and SYDVKM. V was clipped by 6 bases and J by 2 bases, with 13 bases between them. The CDR3 here is CASRPARGNTEAFF. In DNA form, the CDR3 reads TGTGCCAGCAGACCCGCCAGAGGCAACACTGAAGCTTTCTTT.

The V gene is TRBV6-5, the J gene TRBJ1-4; TRBD1 might be the D (5 bases). The length of the CDR3 is 15 residues. With 2 bases removed from V and 2 bases from J, the gap between germline ends came to 9 bases. Germline CDR1 MNHEY, CDR2 SVGAGI. The CDR3 nucleotides are TGTGCCAGCAGTTACGGGGCCCGGACTAATGAAAAACTGTTTTTT. Protein sequence: CASSYGARTNEKLFF.

The chain carries TRBV28 and TRBJ1-5; D perhaps matches TRBD1 (6 bases). Germline lookup yields CDR1 MDHEN and CDR2 SYDVKM. This CDR3 has 15 residues. The V end lost 7 bases, the J end lost 7 bases, and 20 bases lay between the germline ends. The CDR3 loop is CASNREQGRLQPQHF. DNA of the CDR3: TGTGCCAGCAATCGGGAACAGGGCCGGTTGCAGCCCCAGCATTTT.

CDR3 coding DNA: TGTGCCAGCAGTTACTCGACAGCAGGACAGGGTTTAAGGAATCAGCCCCAGCATTTT. This translates into CASSYSTAGQGLRNQPQHF. This chain joins TRBV6-2 or TRBV6-3 and TRBJ1-5; the match to TRBD1 covers 8 bases. In germline, CDR1 is MNHEY, CDR2 SVGEGT. Unmatched junction bases numbered 14, after V lost 0 bases and J lost 4 bases. The length of the CDR3 is 19 residues.

This chain connects TRBV7-2 to TRBJ1-2, with no clear D. Trimming stripped 2 bases from V and 4 bases from J, with 8 bases between. The V gene's germline CDR1 is SGHTA and CDR2 FQGNSA. This CDR3 is 13 amino acids long. In nucleotides, the CDR3 is TGTGCCAGCAGCTTAATACAGAGCTATGGCTACACCTTC. Translated, it gives CASSLIQSYGYTF. The full variable domain, in which reference TRBV7-2 and TRBJ1-2 provide the parts outside the CDR3, is GAGVSQSPSNKVTEKGKDVELRCDPISGHTALYWYRQSLGQGLEFLIYFQGNSAPDKSGLPSDRFSAERTGGSVSTLTIQRTQQEDSAVYLCASSLIQSYGYTFGSGTRLTVV.

To note about this clone: At one end, the junction sequence differs from germline, possibly due to a read error. The V and J genes are TRBV7-2 and TRBJ2-1, with a tentative D call TRBD1 (6 bases). Germline V gene lookup returns CDR1 SGHTA and CDR2 FQGNSA. The CDR3 loop spans 11 amino acids. The CDR3 DNA follows: TGCGCCATCCGGAGAGGGACAGAGCAGTTCTTC. Its protein product is CAIRRGTEQFF.

This chain uses TRBV29-1 with TRBJ1-1; D is perhaps TRBD1 (6 bases). CDR1 SQVTM and CDR2 ANQGSEA come from the germline V gene. The CDR3 sequence is 13 residues long. Trimming removed 7 bases at V and 1 base at J, with 13 bases between. The CDR3 is CSAERTENTEAFF. As DNA, the CDR3 is TGCAGCGCCGAACGGACAGAGAACACTGAAGCTTTCTTT.

The CDR3, as DNA: TGTGCCAGCAGTTTTAATCAGCGTGAGCAGTTCTTC. Translation gives CASSFNQREQFF. The V and J genes are TRBV28 and TRBJ2-1; D not resolved. Germline CDR1 MDHEN, CDR2 SYDVKM. The ends were cut back, 3 bases at V and 9 bases at J, with 9 bases in the middle. There are 12 residues in the CDR3.

This clone was observed a single time. The rearrangement links TRBV5-8 to TRBJ2-2; the D gene is possibly TRBD1 (6 bases). The CDR3 is made up of 15 amino acids. Deletions cut 4 bases from V and 8 bases from J, with 18 bases between. Germline CDR1 SGHTS, CDR2 YDEGEE. CDR3 sequence reads: CASSPPTGLAGELFF. The CDR3 bases are TGTGCCAGCAGCCCACCGACAGGCCTCGCAGGGGAGCTGTTTTTT.

The rearrangement uses TRBV5-6 and TRBJ1-2, with D possibly matching TRBD1 (6 bases). Germline V lookup: CDR1 SGHDT, CDR2 YYEEEE. CDR3 length: 18 residues. Trimming left V 5 bases short and J 7 bases short, with 30 bases between. The CDR3 DNA follows: TGTGCCAGCAGTTCCGGGGGGGCAGGCCCTATCTTGGAGCGTGGCTACACCTTC. It is translated as CASSSGGAGPILERGYTF.

Remarks on this clone: This sample also contains other DNA sequences that code for the same CDR3. The CDR3 DNA follows: TGCGCCAGCAGCTTACAGGGGGCGAACTATGGCTACACCTTC. Translated, it gives CASSLQGANYGYTF. The chain couples TRBV5-1 to TRBJ1-2; 9 bases are shared with TRBD1. The CDR3 extends over 14 amino acids. The V gene end was trimmed by 2 bases and the J gene end by 2 bases; junction bases not matched to a gene: 1. From germline, CDR1 is SGHRS and CDR2 YFSETQ.

This clone appeared once. The V call is TRBV6-5, the J call TRBJ1-1, with 7 nucleotides matching TRBD1. CDR1 MNHEY and CDR2 SVGAGI come from the germline V gene. The length of the CDR3 is 13 residues. The V segment lost 6 bases and the J segment 1 base; nucleotides outside the gene matches: 2. This CDR3 reads CASRDRRNTEAFF. The DNA for the CDR3 is TGTGCCAGCAGGGACAGGAGGAACACTGAAGCTTTCTTT.

This chain links TRBV12-3 or TRBV12-4 with TRBJ2-7; 8 bases line up with TRBD1. V was pared by 4 bases and J by 3 bases, with 2 bases of the junction left unmatched. CDR3 length: 13 amino acids. CDR3 sequence: CASSWDRNYEQYF. CDR3 coding DNA: TGTGCCAGCAGTTGGGACAGGAACTACGAGCAGTACTTC.

This clone was seen more than once but under ten times. The chain employs TRBV6-4 and TRBJ1-3, with D tentatively TRBD1 (5 bases). Trimming left V 3 bases short and J 4 bases short, with 25 bases between. The length of the CDR3 is 19 residues. CDR1 is MRHNA, CDR2 SNTAGT, per germline. The CDR3 reads CASSDSIRGPTGVGNTIYF. In DNA form, the CDR3 reads TGTGCCAGCAGTGATTCAATTCGGGGACCGACGGGGGTAGGAAACACCATATATTTT.

In its sample, this clone was seen a few times. The V and J genes are TRBV4-1 and TRBJ1-6, with D hard to call. Per the germline V gene, CDR1 is MGHRA and CDR2 is YSYEKL. Trimming pared 0 bases from V and 7 bases from J, leaving 16 bases between. The CDR3 sequence is 17 residues long. Here the CDR3 reads CASSQDSPDLNNSPLHF. CDR3 nucleotides: TGCGCCAGCAGCCAAGATAGTCCGGACTTAAACAATTCACCCCTCCACTTT.

The V call is TRBV6-5, the J call TRBJ1-1; the match to TRBD1 covers 9 bases. Per the germline V gene, CDR1 is MNHEY and CDR2 is SVGAGI. Unmatched junction bases numbered 8, after V lost 4 bases and J lost 5 bases. This CDR3 spans 15 amino acids. Written as DNA, the CDR3 is TGTGCCAGCAGTTCCGGGACAGGGATGAGGACTGAAGCTTTCTTT. This gives the protein CASSSGTGMRTEAFF.

This clone was detected only once. V is TRBV28 and J is TRBJ1-6; weak D call: TRBD1 (5 bases). Germline V gene lookup returns CDR1 MDHEN and CDR2 SYDVKM. V was shortened by 6 bases and J by 8 bases, with 14 bases between the two germline ends. The CDR3 extends over 14 amino acids. For the CDR3, the DNA is TGTGCCAGCAGCTCGCTAGGGGAGGATTCACCCCTCCACTTT. Protein: CASSSLGEDSPLHF.

The genes are TRBV3-1 (or the pseudogene TRBV3-2) and TRBJ1-5, with D tentatively TRBD1 (6 bases). The CDR3 is made up of 17 amino acids. Germline lookup yields CDR1 LGHDT and CDR2 YNNKEL (reference sequence). Trimming stripped 0 bases from V and 7 bases from J, with 19 bases between. DNA of the CDR3: TGTGCCAGCAGCCAAGACCTTAACAGGGAGAGTAACCAGCCCCAGCATTTT. It yields the protein CASSQDLNRESNQPQHF.

This chain links TRBV7-2 with TRBJ1-4; 8 bases match TRBD1. Trimming took 4 bases from V and 3 from J; bases not matched to a gene: 7. The CDR3 is 16 amino acids. The germline gives CDR1 SGHTA, CDR2 FQGNSA. The CDR3 region has the DNA TGTGCCAGCAGCTCAAGACAGGGGAGGGCTAATGAAAAACTGTTTTTT. Amino acid sequence: CASSSRQGRANEKLFF.

CDR3 sequence reads: CASSITRGNTEAFF. For the CDR3, the DNA is TGTGCCAGCAGCATAACCAGGGGCAACACTGAAGCTTTCTTT. The V call is TRBV5-4, the J call TRBJ1-1; weak D call: TRBD1 (6 bases). Germline assignment: CDR1 SGHNT and CDR2 YYREEE (reference sequence). There are 14 residues in the CDR3. Trimming removed 4 bases from V and 2 bases from J, with 12 bases in between.

V usage is TRBV4-2 and J usage is TRBJ2-1; a possible D gene is TRBD1 (6 bases). The CDR3 consists of 14 residues. The V gene lost 4 bases and the J gene lost 9 bases, with 16 bases spanning the gap. Germline V lookup: CDR1 LGHNA, CDR2 YNFKEQ. Written as DNA, the CDR3 is TGTGCCAGCAGCCCGAACAGGGATGTTGGTGAGCAGTTCTTC. Protein: CASSPNRDVGEQFF.

V usage is TRBV10-3 and J usage is TRBJ2-1, with D perhaps TRBD1 (6 bases). The V end lost 3 bases, the J end lost 4 bases, and 16 bases lay between the germline ends. The CDR3 totals 16 residues. Germline CDR1 ENHRY, CDR2 SYGVKD. CDR3: CAISEPQGTEYNEQFF. CDR3 in DNA: TGTGCCATCAGTGAACCCCAGGGGACGGAGTACAATGAGCAGTTCTTC.

The chain recombines TRBV9 with TRBJ1-4; 11 positions agree with TRBD1. The J segment lost 7 bases and the V segment lost 4 bases, leaving 6 bases of the junction unmatched. CDR1 is SGDLS and CDR2 is YYNGEE in the germline V gene. This CDR3 comprises 15 residues. The CDR3 loop is CASSPSGTGGEKLFF. CDR3 nucleotides: TGTGCCAGCAGCCCTAGCGGGACAGGGGGTGAAAAACTGTTTTTT.

This chain uses TRBV2 with TRBJ1-5, with 9 nucleotides matching TRBD1. This CDR3 comprises 14 residues. CDR1 SNHLY and CDR2 FYNNEI come from the germline V gene. J gave up 4 bases and V 6 bases, and 4 bases lay outside the gene matches. CDR3 DNA: TGTGCCAGCAGCGCCGGGACAGGGAATCAGCCCCAGCATTTT. This codes for CASSAGTGNQPQHF.

The chain uses TRBV5-4 and TRBJ1-1; 7 nucleotides line up with TRBD1. The CDR3 totals 13 residues. Germline V CDR1 and CDR2: SGHNT, YYREEE (reference sequence). Trimming took 6 bases from V and 5 from J; bases not matched to a gene: 7. The CDR3, as DNA: TGTGCCAGCAACGGGAACAGGGGAACTGAAGCTTTCTTT. This codes for CASNGNRGTEAFF.

The table lists this clone with a count of one. The rearrangement uses TRBV19 and TRBJ1-5; no firm D call. CDR1 is LNHDA, CDR2 SQIVND, per germline (reference sequence). Between the trimmed V and J ends, which lost 3 bases and 1 base, there was a span of 13 bases. CDR3 length: 16 residues. In DNA form, the CDR3 reads TGTGCCAGTAGTATTGGAGGGCCCGGGAGCAATCAGCCCCAGCATTTT. It yields the protein CASSIGGPGSNQPQHF.

The chain recombines TRBV18 with TRBJ1-5; perhaps TRBD1 as D (5 bases). Germline CDR1 and CDR2: KGHSH and LQKENI. The CDR3 runs to 15 residues. V lost 2 bases and J lost 2, with 10 bases in between. This CDR3 reads CASSPGREGNQPQHF. The DNA of the CDR3 is TGTGCCAGCTCACCAGGCAGGGAAGGCAATCAGCCCCAGCATTTT.